This is a list of T cell receptor beta chains from one sample in a study of human T cells and chemical hapten exposure. TCRdb passed the RACE reads through MiXCR, listing each CDR3 protein once. The table has 380,000 or so distinct CDR3 sequences, around 4.8% seen once. The sample was whole blood, taken in connection with sensitization to the hapten diphenylcyclopropenone (DPC). Receptors originate from a woman aged 50 to 60 with alopecia areata. Some clones in this sample may be carry-over from other donors' samples. Both conserved end residues are part of each CDR3. Fields, in order: clone size, D gene, V gene, J gene, CDR3 length, CDR3 protein, CDR3 DNA. The D gene is left open where the match is weak. Part of the rows lack a size; the others show once, few, many or a class for expanded clones.

few	.	TRBV6-1	TRBJ2-1	12	CASSELVSEQFF	TGTGCCAGCAGTGAACTAGTAAGTGAGCAGTTCTTC
.	TRBD1	TRBV12-3/TRBV12-4	TRBJ2-3	15	CASRTDRGYTDTQYF	TGTGCCAGCAGGACGGACAGGGGATACACAGATACGCAGTATTTT
many	TRBD2	TRBV27	TRBJ2-1	17	CASSLGGLSSSYNEQFF	TGTGCCAGCAGTTTAGGGGGACTATCCAGCTCCTACAATGAGCAGTTCTTC
.	.	TRBV6-4	TRBJ1-5	16	CASSDSVGDSRGPQHF	TGTGCCAGCAGTGACTCAGTAGGAGACAGTCGCGGGCCCCAGCATTTT
many	TRBD2	TRBV27	TRBJ2-1	15	CASGTSGGSYGEQFF	TGTGCCAGCGGTACTAGCGGGGGCTCCTACGGTGAGCAGTTCTTC
many	.	TRBV6-2/TRBV6-3	TRBJ2-3	11	CASSYRGTQYF	TGTGCCAGCAGTTATCGGGGTACGCAGTATTTT
many	.	TRBV4-2	TRBJ1-3	15	CASSQDGSSGNTIYF	TGTGCCAGCAGCCAAGACGGGTCCTCTGGAAACACCATATATTTT
many	TRBD2	TRBV30	TRBJ2-7	16	CAWSLGGASGIYEQYF	TGTGCCTGGAGCTTGGGAGGTGCTAGCGGGATCTACGAGCAGTACTTC
many	TRBD2	TRBV20-1	TRBJ2-1	16	CSAIRTSGGPYNEQFF	TGCAGTGCTATTCGGACTAGCGGGGGGCCTTACAATGAGCAGTTCTTC
many	.	TRBV12-3/TRBV12-4	TRBJ2-1	14	CASSLTINPNEQFF	TGTGCCAGCAGTTTAACTATCAACCCCAATGAGCAGTTCTTC
.	.	TRBV29-1	TRBJ2-2	13	CSADSSRTGELFF	TGCAGCGCTGACAGTTCCCGGACCGGGGAGCTGTTTTTT
many	.	TRBV6-2/TRBV6-3	TRBJ1-1	14	CASSGAGVETEAFF	TGTGCCAGTTCGGGGGCCGGGGTAGAAACTGAAGCTTTCTTT
.	.	TRBV7-9	TRBJ1-1	13	CASSQGGWTEAFF	TGTGCCAGCAGTCAAGGGGGGTGGACTGAAGCTTTCTTT
.	TRBD1	TRBV29-1	TRBJ2-3	17	CSAKPGTGGGGTDTQYF	TGCAGCGCAAAACCCGGGACAGGGGGCGGTGGGACAGATACGCAGTATTTT
few	.	TRBV21-1	TRBJ1-5	15	CASSLLEGAVQPQHF	TGTGCCAGCAGCCTGTTGGAGGGGGCCGTTCAGCCCCAGCATTTT
many	.	TRBV12-3/TRBV12-4	TRBJ1-1	13	CASNLVLNTEAFF	TGTGCCAGCAACCTAGTGCTGAACACTGAAGCTTTCTTT
.	.	TRBV28	TRBJ2-4	16	CASSLYSGLAKNIQYF	TGTGCCAGCAGTCTCTATAGCGGATTAGCCAAAAACATTCAGTACTTC
few	.	TRBV12-3/TRBV12-4	TRBJ1-1	15	CASTSGAGHDTEAFF	TGTGCCAGCACTAGTGGCGCAGGGCATGACACTGAAGCTTTCTTT
many	.	TRBV20-1	TRBJ1-5	13	CSARGLRVQPQHF	TGCAGTGCTAGAGGCCTCCGGGTTCAGCCCCAGCATTTT
.	TRBD2	TRBV20-1	TRBJ2-7	15	CSASSAGGRAYEQYF	TGCAGTGCTAGCAGTGCGGGAGGGAGGGCCTACGAGCAGTACTTC
many	.	TRBV28	TRBJ1-5	16	CASSSPGGRGNQPQHF	TGTGCCAGCAGTTCGCCCGGAGGCCGAGGAAATCAGCCCCAGCATTTT
many	TRBD1	TRBV5-1	TRBJ1-2	14	CASSLRTGESGYTF	TGCGCCAGCAGCTTGAGGACAGGGGAAAGCGGCTACACCTTC
.	.	TRBV30	TRBJ1-3	14	CAWSPDSSGNTIYF	TGTGCCTGGAGTCCGGACAGTTCTGGAAACACCATATATTTT
.	.	TRBV18	TRBJ2-7	11	CASSRDWEQYF	TGTGCCAGCTCACGAGACTGGGAGCAGTACTTC
.	.	TRBV18	TRBJ2-2	14	CASSDQANTGELFF	TGTGCCAGCTCAGACCAGGCGAACACCGGGGAGCTGTTTTTT
.	.	TRBV6-2/TRBV6-3	TRBJ1-1	18	CASSFNVLDSRSGTEAFF	TGTGCCAGCAGTTTTAACGTCCTAGACAGCCGCTCGGGCACTGAAGCTTTCTTT
many	.	TRBV4-2	TRBJ1-3	15	CASSQGPSSGNTIYF	TGTGCCAGCAGCCAAGGGCCAAGCTCTGGAAACACCATATATTTT
many	.	TRBV9	TRBJ2-1	14	CASSLGAAGYEQFF	TGTGCCAGCAGCTTGGGGGCGGCCGGCTATGAGCAGTTCTTC
many	.	TRBV20-1	TRBJ1-1	15	CSARSEGTVNTEAFF	TGCAGTGCTAGATCTGAAGGGACGGTGAACACTGAAGCTTTCTTT
many	.	TRBV10-3	TRBJ1-2	12	CAISESRVYYTF	TGTGCCATCAGTGAGTCGAGAGTTTACTACACCTTC
many	.	TRBV10-2	TRBJ2-2	16	CASSEGGAAYPGELFF	TGCGCCAGCAGTGAGGGCGGGGCGGCGTACCCCGGGGAGCTGTTTTTT
many	.	TRBV27	TRBJ1-2	14	CASSLERGNYGYTF	TGTGCCAGCAGTTTGGAGAGGGGTAACTATGGCTACACCTTC
many	.	TRBV9	TRBJ2-5	18	CASSVGITGTGTEETQYF	TGTGCCAGCAGCGTCGGGATCACAGGGACGGGCACTGAAGAGACCCAGTACTTC
.	.	TRBV7-2	TRBJ2-7	13	CASSLVSAREQYF	TGTGCCAGCAGCTTAGTTTCAGCACGGGAGCAGTACTTC
few	.	TRBV5-1	TRBJ1-4	14	CASSLQLTNEKLFF	TGCGCCAGCAGCTTACAGCTAACTAATGAAAAACTGTTTTTT
few	.	TRBV28	TRBJ2-5	13	CASSFYSDGTQYF	TGTGCCAGCAGTTTCTACAGTGATGGGACCCAGTACTTC
many	.	TRBV6-6	TRBJ2-5	15	CASSYVAGGQETQYF	TGTGCCAGCAGTTACGTGGCCGGGGGCCAAGAGACCCAGTACTTC
many	.	TRBV10-3	TRBJ1-1	15	CAISESEGVNTEAFF	TGTGCCATCAGTGAATCTGAGGGGGTGAACACTGAAGCTTTCTTT
.	.	TRBV20-1	TRBJ1-1	15	CSARPGYSVNTEAFF	TGCAGTGCCAGGCCAGGGTATTCAGTGAACACTGAAGCTTTCTTT
few	.	TRBV7-9	TRBJ1-4	12	CASSFSNEKLFF	TGTGCCAGCAGCTTCAGTAATGAAAAACTGTTTTTT
many	TRBD1	TRBV3-1	TRBJ1-1	14	CASSRAGGDYEAFF	TGTGCCAGCAGCCGAGCAGGGGGGGACTATGAAGCTTTCTTT
few	.	TRBV28	TRBJ2-1	15	CASSLTPDLNNEQFF	TGTGCCAGCAGTTTGACCCCCGATTTAAACAATGAGCAGTTCTTC
many	.	TRBV28	TRBJ2-3	13	CASSSSVTDTQYF	TGTGCCAGCAGTTCGTCAGTCACAGATACGCAGTATTTT
few	.	TRBV27	TRBJ2-7	15	CASSLGQGGSYEQYF	TGTGCCAGCAGTTTAGGGCAGGGAGGATCCTACGAGCAGTACTTC
few	.	TRBV6-2/TRBV6-3	TRBJ2-5	14	CASSYRRQEETQYF	TGTGCCAGCAGTTACCGAAGACAGGAAGAGACCCAGTACTTC
few	.	TRBV20-1	TRBJ2-6	14	CSVAVGSGANVLTF	TGCAGTGTCGCGGTGGGGTCTGGGGCCAACGTCCTGACTTTC
.	.	TRBV5-1	TRBJ1-1	12	CASSLAGAMAFF	TGCGCCAGCAGCTTGGCAGGTGCGATGGCTTTCTTT
many	.	TRBV9	TRBJ1-1	13	CASSVMGGTEAFF	TGTGCCAGCAGCGTAATGGGGGGCACTGAAGCTTTCTTT
few	.	TRBV28	TRBJ2-1	15	CASSLGTFSRDEQFF	TGTGCCAGCAGTTTAGGGACATTCTCCCGCGATGAGCAGTTCTTC
few	TRBD1	TRBV6-5	TRBJ1-1	15	CASSSRGLMNTEAFF	TGTGCCAGCAGCAGCAGGGGGCTGATGAACACTGAAGCTTTCTTT
few	.	TRBV9	TRBJ1-6	15	CASSVGSSYNSPLHF	TGTGCCAGCAGCGTAGGAAGCTCCTATAATTCACCCCTCCACTTT
.	.	TRBV4-3	TRBJ2-7	16	CASSQGPSALPDEQYF	TGCGCCAGCAGCCAAGGACCTAGCGCCCTCCCCGACGAGCAGTACTTC
many	.	TRBV7-2	TRBJ1-6	14	CASSSGTYNSPLHF	TGTGCCAGCAGCTCCGGGACTTATAATTCACCCCTCCACTTT
many	TRBD1	TRBV20-1	TRBJ2-7	13	CSAHAGQGYEQYF	TGCAGTGCTCATGCCGGACAGGGGTACGAGCAGTACTTC